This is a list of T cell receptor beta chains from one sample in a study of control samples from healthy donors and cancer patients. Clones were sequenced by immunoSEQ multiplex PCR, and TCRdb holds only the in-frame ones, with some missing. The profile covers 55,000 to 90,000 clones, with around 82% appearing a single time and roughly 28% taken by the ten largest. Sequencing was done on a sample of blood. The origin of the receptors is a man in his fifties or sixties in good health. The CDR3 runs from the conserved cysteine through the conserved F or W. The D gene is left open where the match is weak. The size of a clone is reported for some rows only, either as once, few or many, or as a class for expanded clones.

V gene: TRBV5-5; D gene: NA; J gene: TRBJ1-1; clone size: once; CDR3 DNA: TGTGCCAGCAGCACGAATCAGGGGTACACTGAAGCTTTCTTT; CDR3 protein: CASSTNQGYTEAFF
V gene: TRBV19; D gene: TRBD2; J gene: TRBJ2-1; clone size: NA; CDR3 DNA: TGTGCCAGTAGTATAGGCCGGACTAGCGGGCTCAGGGAGCAGTTCTTC; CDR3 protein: CASSIGRTSGLREQFF
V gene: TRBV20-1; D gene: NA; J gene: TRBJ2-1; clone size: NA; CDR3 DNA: TGCAGTGCTAGGGGGAATAATGAGCAGTTCTTC; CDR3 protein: CSARGNNEQFF
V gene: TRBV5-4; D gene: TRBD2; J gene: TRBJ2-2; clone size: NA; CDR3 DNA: TGTGCCAGCAGCCTGGAGGGACTAGCGACCACCGGGGAGCTGTTTTTT; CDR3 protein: CASSLEGLATTGELFF
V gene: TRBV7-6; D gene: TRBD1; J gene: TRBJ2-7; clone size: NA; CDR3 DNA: TGTGCCAGCAGCTCTAATCAGGGGGTCGAGCAGTACTTC; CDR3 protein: CASSSNQGVEQYF
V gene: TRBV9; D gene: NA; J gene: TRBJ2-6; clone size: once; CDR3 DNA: TGTGCCAGCAGCGTAGGGTTGGGGGCAATCTCTGGGGCCAACGTCCTGACTTTC; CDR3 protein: CASSVGLGAISGANVLTF
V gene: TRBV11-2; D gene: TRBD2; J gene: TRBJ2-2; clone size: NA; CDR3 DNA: TGTGCCAGCAGCACCTGGGGGGGGAGGTGGGCGAACACCGGGGAGCTGTTTTTT; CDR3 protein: CASSTWGGRWANTGELFF
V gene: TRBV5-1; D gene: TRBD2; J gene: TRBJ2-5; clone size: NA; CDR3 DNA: TGCGCCAGCAGCTCCCAACTAGCGGGGTATCAAGAGACCCAGTACTTC; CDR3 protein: CASSSQLAGYQETQYF
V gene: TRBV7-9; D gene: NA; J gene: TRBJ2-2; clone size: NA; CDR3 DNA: TGTGCCAGCAGCCGCTCGGAAGGGGGGCGAACCGGGGAGCTGTTTTTT; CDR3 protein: CASSRSEGGRTGELFF
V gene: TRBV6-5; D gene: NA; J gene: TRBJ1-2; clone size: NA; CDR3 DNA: TGTGCCAGCACCAAAGGGGTTAATGGCTACACCTTC; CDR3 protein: CASTKGVNGYTF
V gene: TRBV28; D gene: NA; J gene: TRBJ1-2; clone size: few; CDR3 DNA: TGTGCCAGCAGTTTAAATGTGGTCAGCGCCTATGGCTACACCTTC; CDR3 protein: CASSLNVVSAYGYTF
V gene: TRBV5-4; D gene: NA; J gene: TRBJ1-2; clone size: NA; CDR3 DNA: TGTGCCAGCAGCGAAGTGGGGGGGGATGGCTACACCTTC; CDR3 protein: CASSEVGGDGYTF
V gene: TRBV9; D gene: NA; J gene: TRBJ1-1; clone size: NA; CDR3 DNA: TGTGCCAGCAGCAGTAGGTTAGGCACTGAAGCTTTCTTT; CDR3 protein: CASSSRLGTEAFF
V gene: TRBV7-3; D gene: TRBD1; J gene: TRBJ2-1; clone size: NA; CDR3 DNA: TGTGCCAGCAGCATGGACAGGGTGAATGAGCAGTTCTTC; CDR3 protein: CASSMDRVNEQFF
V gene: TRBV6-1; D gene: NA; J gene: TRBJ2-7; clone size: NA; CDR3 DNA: TGTGCCAGCACCTCAGCGGGCCAGACCTACGAGCAGTACTTC; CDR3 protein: CASTSAGQTYEQYF
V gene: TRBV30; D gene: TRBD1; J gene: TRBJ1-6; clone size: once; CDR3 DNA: TGTGCCTGGAGGGACAGGTTATTAAGCAATTCACCCCTCCACTTT; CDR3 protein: CAWRDRLLSNSPLHF
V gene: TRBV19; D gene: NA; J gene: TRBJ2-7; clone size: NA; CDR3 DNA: TGTGCCAGTAGCGACGTCGGGTACGTGGGGGAGCAGTACTTC; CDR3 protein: CASSDVGYVGEQYF
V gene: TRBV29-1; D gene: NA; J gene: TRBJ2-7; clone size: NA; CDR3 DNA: TGCAGCGTTGAAGACCCGAGGAGCTCCTACGAGCAGTACTTC; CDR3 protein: CSVEDPRSSYEQYF
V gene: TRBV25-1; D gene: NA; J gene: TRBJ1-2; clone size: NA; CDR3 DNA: TGTGCCAGCAGTGATTTGACGGGAACCATCTATGGCTACACCTTC; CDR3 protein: CASSDLTGTIYGYTF
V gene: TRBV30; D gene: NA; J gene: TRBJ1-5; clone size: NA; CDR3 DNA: TGTGCCTGGAGTTATGGGTTGGGGGACCAGCCCCAGCATTTT; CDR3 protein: CAWSYGLGDQPQHF
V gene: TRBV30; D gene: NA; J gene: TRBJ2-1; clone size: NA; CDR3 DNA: TGTGCCTGGAGTGGCCTTCGAGCGGGTCCTTACAATGAGCAGTTCTTC; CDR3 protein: CAWSGLRAGPYNEQFF
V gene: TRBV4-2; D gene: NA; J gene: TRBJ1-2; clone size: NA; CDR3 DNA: TGTGCCAGCAGCCAAGAGTTTTGGGCGGAGGGCTACACCTTC; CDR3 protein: CASSQEFWAEGYTF
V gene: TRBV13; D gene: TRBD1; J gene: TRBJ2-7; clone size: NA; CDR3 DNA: TGTGCCAGCAGCTTAGCACAGGGGCGGGAGCAGTACTTC; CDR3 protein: CASSLAQGREQYF
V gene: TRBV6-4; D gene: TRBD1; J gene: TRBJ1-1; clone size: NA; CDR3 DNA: TGTGCCAGCAGCCTTGACGGACAGGGGGCGCCGGGGAGGACTGAAGCTTTCTTT; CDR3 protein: CASSLDGQGAPGRTEAFF
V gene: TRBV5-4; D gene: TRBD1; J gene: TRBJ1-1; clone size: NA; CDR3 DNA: TGTGCCAGCAGACCCGACAGGGGGCGTAGTAATTTCTTT; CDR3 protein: CASRPDRGRSNFF
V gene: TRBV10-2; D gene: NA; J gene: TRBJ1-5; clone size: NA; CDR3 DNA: TGCGCCAGCAAGGACGTTAGCAATCAGCCCCAGCATTTT; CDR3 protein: CASKDVSNQPQHF
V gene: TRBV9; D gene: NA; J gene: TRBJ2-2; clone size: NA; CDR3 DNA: TGTGCCAGCAGCGTACGGGGGACCGGGGAGCTGTTTTTT; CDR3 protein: CASSVRGTGELFF
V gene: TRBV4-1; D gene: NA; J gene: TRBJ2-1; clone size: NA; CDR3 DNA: TGCGCCAGCAGCCAGCAAGGACTATCGGGTCCCGAGCAGTTCTTC; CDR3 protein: CASSQQGLSGPEQFF
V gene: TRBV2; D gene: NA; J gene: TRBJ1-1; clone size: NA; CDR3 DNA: TGTGCCAGCAGTGAAGGCAGGGGAGCCACTGAAGCTTTCTTT; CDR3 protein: CASSEGRGATEAFF